The 23 T cell receptor beta chains listed next were all sequenced from one sample in a study of PD-1 blockade in classical Hodgkin lymphoma (dated by TCRdb to about 2020). The sample's time point label, in plain terms: cycle 2 day 1 (C2D1) of nivolumab. Every trial patient had relapsed following autologous stem cell transplantation, and prior brentuximab vedotin exposure was what differed among cohorts A, B and C. Receptors were amplified or captured by the immunoSEQ multiplex PCR assay. Sourced from immuneACCESS, this table was stored by TCRdb with only in-frame sequences that have V and J called. A share of the clones is absent; for the studies checked, an unresolved V gene accounts for under half, and the remainder has no known explanation. This sample is represented by about 100,000 clones; nearly 90% of them were singletons. The ten most abundant clones make up 15% to 20% of the sample. This specimen consisted of peripheral blood mononuclear cells (PBMCs), obtained before the second cycle of nivolumab. These receptors all come from a human donor with classical Hodgkin lymphoma.

The chain links TRBV5-4 to TRBJ2-7; TRBD1 is a possible D gene (5 bases). Germline lookup yields CDR1 SGHNT and CDR2 YYREEE (reference sequence). V shed 1 base and J shed 4 bases, with 12 bases lying between them. The CDR3 runs to 14 residues. This CDR3 reads CASSLLGAEYEQYF. CDR3 nucleotides: TGTGCCAGCAGCTTGTTAGGGGCGGAATACGAGCAGTACTTC.

The chain uses TRBV27 and TRBJ2-1; 7 positions match TRBD2. This CDR3 contains 17 residues. CDR1 is MNHEY, CDR2 SMNVEV, per germline (reference sequence). The ends lost 4 bases at V and 5 bases at J; junction bases unmatched: 14. CDR3 nucleotide sequence: TGTGCCAGCAGTTCTCCAATCCGGGACGGGAGGAACAATGAGCAGTTCTTC. Its protein product is CASSSPIRDGRNNEQFF.

This rearrangement joins TRBV18 to TRBJ2-7; 11 bases fit TRBD2. J gave up 0 bases and V 3 bases, and 10 bases lay outside the gene matches. Germline V gives CDR1 KGHSH, CDR2 LQKENI. The CDR3 extends over 18 amino acids. The DNA of the CDR3 is TGTGCCAGCTCACCTACCACGGGACTAGCGGCGAGCTCCTACGAGCAGTACTTC. Encoded protein: CASSPTTGLAASSYEQYF.

The chain combines TRBV27 with TRBJ1-5; no clear D. This CDR3 comprises 14 residues. Germline V lookup: CDR1 MNHEY, CDR2 SMNVEV (reference sequence). Trimming pared 6 bases from V and 6 bases from J, leaving 15 bases between. CDR3 in DNA: TGTGCCAGCAGACCGGACCGCAAGCGTCAGCCCCAGCATTTT. This translates into CASRPDRKRQPQHF.

This clone appeared once. This CDR3 reads CARIPGQGTYEQYF. The CDR3 DNA sequence: TGTGCCAGAATCCCGGGACAGGGGACCTACGAGCAGTACTTC. This chain links TRBV19 with TRBJ2-7; 10 positions match TRBD1. CDR1 and CDR2 from the germline V gene are LNHDA and SQIVND (reference sequence). The length of the CDR3 is 14 residues. V shed 9 bases, J shed 2 bases, and the junction held 7 bases outside the gene matches.

This clone was counted a few times. This chain uses TRBV11-2 with TRBJ2-5; 7 nucleotides line up with TRBD2. Germline V gene lookup returns CDR1 SGHAT and CDR2 FQNNGV. CDR3 size: 13 residues. After removal of 4 bases from V and 13 bases from J, the junction contained 12 bases not matched to a gene. CDR3 in amino acids: CASSSTLAPVGYF. As DNA, the CDR3 is TGTGCCAGCAGCTCAACACTAGCGCCCGTAGGGTACTTC.

This clone was observed a few times. The V gene is TRBV7-6, the J gene TRBJ2-7, with TRBD2 matching over 9 bases. Germline trimming cut 4 bases from V and 4 bases from J; bases unmatched to any gene: 8. Germline loops: CDR1 SGHVS, CDR2 FNYEAQ. The CDR3 loop spans 15 amino acids. The CDR3 nucleotides are TGTGCCAGCAGCTCGCCCCTAGCGGGAAGATACGAGCAGTACTTC. Encoded protein: CASSSPLAGRYEQYF.

V gene TRBV18 combines with J gene TRBJ2-7; TRBD2 agrees at 11 bases. CDR1 KGHSH and CDR2 LQKENI come from the germline V gene. The CDR3 loop spans 15 amino acids. The J segment lost 6 bases and the V segment lost 2 bases, leaving 6 bases of the junction unmatched. CDR3 in amino acids: CASSPVSGRVGEQYF. The CDR3 coding sequence is TGTGCCAGCTCACCAGTTAGCGGGAGGGTAGGCGAGCAGTACTTC.

This chain connects TRBV14 to TRBJ2-7, with D possibly TRBD1 on 5 matching bases. The ends were cut back, 4 bases at V and 1 base at J, with 8 bases in the middle. Germline values: CDR1 SGHDN, CDR2 FVKESK. The CDR3 runs 13 residues. CDR3 region: CASSPPGSYEQYF. The DNA of the CDR3 is TGTGCCAGCAGCCCCCCAGGGTCCTACGAGCAGTACTTC.

The rearrangement joins TRBV9 to TRBJ2-5, with D hard to call. Germline CDR1 reads SGDLS; CDR2 reads YYNGEE. V was trimmed by 0 bases and J by 4 bases, leaving 13 bases between them. The CDR3 length is 15 residues. The CDR3, as DNA: TGTGCCAGCAGCGTAGCCGTGGCAGAAAGAGAGACCCAGTACTTC. Its translation: CASSVAVAERETQYF. The full variable domain, rest sourced from reference TRBV9 and TRBJ2-5, is DSGVTQTPKHLITATGQRVTLRCSPRSGDLSVYWYQQSLDQGLQFLIQYYNGEERAKGNILERFSAQQFPDLHSELNLSSLELGDSALYFCASSVAVAERETQYFGPGTRLLVL.

V is TRBV5-1 and J is TRBJ2-1; 9 nucleotides line up with TRBD1. Looked up from germline, CDR1 is SGHRS and CDR2 is YFSETQ. This CDR3 spans 14 amino acids. With V trimmed by 4 bases and J by 7 bases, 6 bases remained unmatched. In nucleotides, the CDR3 is TGCGCCAGCAGCACGGGACAGGGAAGGAATGAGCAGTTCTTC. This encodes CASSTGQGRNEQFF.

This clone was detected only once. This chain connects TRBV6-6 to TRBJ1-4, with D uncertain. This CDR3 spans 15 amino acids. Per the germline V gene, CDR1 is MNHNY and CDR2 is SVGAGI (reference sequence). With 6 bases removed from V and 4 bases from J, the gap between germline ends came to 15 bases. DNA for the CDR3: TGTGCCAGCAGGGATTCTCTTACCTTTAATGAAAAACTGTTTTTT. Its translation is CASRDSLTFNEKLFF.

Of note for this clone: One end of the junction does not line up with germline, which may come from a read error. The CDR3 DNA sequence: TGCGCCAGCAGCCGAAACCAGGAGACCCAGTACTTC. The encoded protein is CASSRNQETQYF. The chain recombines TRBV4-3 with TRBJ2-5; D ambiguous. CDR3 size: 12 residues. CDR1 and CDR2 from the germline V gene are LGHNA and YSLEER.

There are a few counts of this clone. The chain joins TRBV7-6 to TRBJ2-5, with a tentative D call TRBD2 (5 bases). The CDR3 spans 13 residues. V lost 1 base and J lost 9, with 12 bases in between. Germline loops: CDR1 SGHVS, CDR2 FNYEAQ. In nucleotides, the CDR3 is TGTGCCAGCAGCTTAGAATCGGGAACGGCCCAGTACTTC. Protein sequence: CASSLESGTAQYF.

The chain joins TRBV7-9 to TRBJ2-1, with 7 bases that match TRBD2. Germline V CDR1 and CDR2: SEHNR, FQNEAQ (reference sequence). The CDR3 totals 17 residues. Trimming cost V 1 base and J 10 bases; bases outside gene matches: 16. The CDR3 nucleotides read TGTGCCAGCAGCTTAGGAGGTGGGCGGCTAGCGGTAAGAGAGCAGTTCTTC. It encodes CASSLGGGRLAVREQFF.

V usage is TRBV27 and J usage is TRBJ1-2; D gene unclear. The V end was cut by 3 bases, the J end by 1 base, with 6 bases between. Germline lookup yields CDR1 MNHEY and CDR2 SMNVEV (reference sequence). The CDR3 is made up of 13 amino acids. The CDR3 bases are TGTGCCAGCAGTTTGTATGTTAACTATGGCTACACCTTC. It encodes CASSLYVNYGYTF.

This chain joins TRBV4-1 and TRBJ2-1; no reliable D call. There are 14 residues in the CDR3. CDR1 and CDR2 from the germline V gene are MGHRA and YSYEKL. With 4 bases removed from V and 8 bases from J, the gap between germline ends came to 15 bases. CDR3 DNA sequence: TGCGCCAGCAGCCTAGTGGTAGGTATCGATGAGCAGTTCTTC. It yields the protein CASSLVVGIDEQFF.

The chain carries TRBV19 and TRBJ2-7; 10 positions agree with TRBD2. Trimming removed 10 bases from V and 4 bases from J; junction bases left unmatched: 10. Germline values: CDR1 LNHDA, CDR2 SQIVND (reference sequence). The CDR3 length is 14 residues. In nucleotides, the CDR3 is TGTGCCACCTCAGCGGGAGGGCCGGGGTACGAGCAGTACTTC. Protein: CATSAGGPGYEQYF.

This clone was picked up one time. V usage is TRBV29-1 and J usage is TRBJ2-3; 7 bases are a match to TRBD1. V was clipped by 7 bases and J by 6 bases; unmatched bases: 16. Germline assignment: CDR1 SQVTM and CDR2 ANQGSEA. The CDR3 consists of 15 residues. CDR3 amino acids: CSAQVGLTGSDTQYF. The CDR3 DNA reads as TGCAGCGCCCAGGTGGGGTTGACAGGGTCGGATACGCAGTATTTT.

The genes are TRBV16 and TRBJ2-1; a weak D match, TRBD2 (6 bases). The V and J ends lost 0 bases and 0 bases respectively, with 12 bases between them. Germline V gene data show CDR1 as KGHSY and CDR2 as FQNENV. This CDR3 region has 17 residues. This CDR3 reads CASSQSAGRSSYNEQFF. The CDR3 bases are TGTGCCAGCAGCCAATCAGCGGGCAGGAGCTCCTACAATGAGCAGTTCTTC.

V usage is TRBV4-1 and J usage is TRBJ1-2; D is unclear. With 0 bases removed from V and 5 bases from J, the gap between germline ends came to 4 bases. Per germline, CDR1 MGHRA and CDR2 YSYEKL. CDR3 length: 12 amino acids. The chain's CDR3 is CASSQEGYGYTF. CDR3 sequence (DNA): TGCGCCAGCAGCCAAGAGGGTTATGGCTACACCTTC.

V usage is TRBV6-4 and J usage is TRBJ2-1; no firm D call. CDR1 is MRHNA and CDR2 is SNTAGT in the germline V gene. The V gene lost 0 bases and the J gene lost 12 bases, with 12 bases spanning the gap. The CDR3 spans 13 residues. CDR3 residues: CASSDSLEKMQFF. The CDR3 bases are TGTGCCAGCAGTGACTCGCTCGAGAAAATGCAGTTCTTC.

This chain connects TRBV10-1 to TRBJ2-2; a weak D match, TRBD2 (6 bases). The CDR3 runs 16 residues. Germline CDR1 is WNHNN and CDR2 is SYGVQD (reference sequence). The V gene lost 9 bases and the J gene lost 5 bases, with 22 bases spanning the gap. The CDR3 DNA reads as TGCGCCAGTGGAGGGGCAGGTCTTCGGGGGACCGGGGAGCTGTTTTTT. It codes for CASGGAGLRGTGELFF.